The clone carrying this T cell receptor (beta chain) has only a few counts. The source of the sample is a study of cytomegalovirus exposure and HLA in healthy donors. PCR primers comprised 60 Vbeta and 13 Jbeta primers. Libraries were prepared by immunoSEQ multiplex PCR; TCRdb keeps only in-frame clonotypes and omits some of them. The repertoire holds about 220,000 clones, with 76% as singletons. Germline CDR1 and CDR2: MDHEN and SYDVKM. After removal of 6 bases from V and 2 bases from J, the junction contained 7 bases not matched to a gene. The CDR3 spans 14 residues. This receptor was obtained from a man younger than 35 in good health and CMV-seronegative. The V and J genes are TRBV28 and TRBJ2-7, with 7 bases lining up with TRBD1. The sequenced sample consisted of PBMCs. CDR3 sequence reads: CASSQTGTAYEQYF. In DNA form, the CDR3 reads TGTGCCAGCAGCCAAACCGGGACAGCCTACGAGCAGTACTTC.